This T cell receptor (beta chain) appears in the sequencing data of a study of CD8+CD57+ T cells in acquired aplastic anemia. TCR beta VDJ and CDR3 profiles were obtained from a genomic DNA template. One entry per CDR3 protein results from TCRdb running MiXCR on the reads. The sample shows around 430,000 distinct CDR3 sequences, less than 35% of them seen only once. CD8+CD57+ cell expansion had been shown by flow cytometry in patients chosen for sequencing. V lost 1 base and J 6 bases, leaving 10 bases between the germline ends. The germline V gene encodes CDR1 LGHNA and CDR2 YSLEER. This CDR3 is 13 amino acids long. This clonotype was observed at least ten times.

This TCR was recovered from a human donor with aplastic anemia. This chain uses TRBV4-3 with TRBJ2-7, with D possibly TRBD1 on 5 matching bases. Sequencing was performed on sorted CD4+, CD8+, or CD8+CD57+ T cells (not recorded which) from PBMCs. CDR3 protein: CASSQGWGSEQYF. In DNA form, the CDR3 reads TGCGCCAGCAGCCAAGGCTGGGGCAGCGAGCAGTACTTC.